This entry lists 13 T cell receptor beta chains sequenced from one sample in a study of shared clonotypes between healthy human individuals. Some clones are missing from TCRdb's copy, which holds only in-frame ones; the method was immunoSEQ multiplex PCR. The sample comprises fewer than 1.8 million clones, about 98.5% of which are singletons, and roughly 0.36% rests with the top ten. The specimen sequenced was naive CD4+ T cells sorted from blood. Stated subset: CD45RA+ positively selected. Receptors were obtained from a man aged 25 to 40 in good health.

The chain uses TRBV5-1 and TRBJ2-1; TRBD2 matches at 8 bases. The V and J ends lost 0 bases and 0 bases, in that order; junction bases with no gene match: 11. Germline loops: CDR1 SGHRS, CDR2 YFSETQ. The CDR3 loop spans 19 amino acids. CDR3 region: CASSLGLAGLFSSYNEQFF. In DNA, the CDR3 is TGCGCCAGCAGCTTGGGCCTAGCGGGCTTGTTCAGCTCCTACAATGAGCAGTTCTTC.

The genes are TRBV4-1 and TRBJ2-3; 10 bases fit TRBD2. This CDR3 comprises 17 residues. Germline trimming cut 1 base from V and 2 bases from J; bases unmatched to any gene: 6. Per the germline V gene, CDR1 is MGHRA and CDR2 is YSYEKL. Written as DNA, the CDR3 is TGCGCCAGCAGCCAAGTTTGGCTAGCGGGAGTCACAGATACGCAGTATTTT. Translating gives CASSQVWLAGVTDTQYF.

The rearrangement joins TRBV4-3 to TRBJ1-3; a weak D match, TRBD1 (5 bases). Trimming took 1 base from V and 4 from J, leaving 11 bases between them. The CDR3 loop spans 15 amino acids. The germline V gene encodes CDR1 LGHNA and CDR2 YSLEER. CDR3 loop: CASSQGPDTGNTIYF. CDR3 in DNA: TGCGCCAGCAGCCAAGGACCGGACACAGGAAACACCATATATTTT.

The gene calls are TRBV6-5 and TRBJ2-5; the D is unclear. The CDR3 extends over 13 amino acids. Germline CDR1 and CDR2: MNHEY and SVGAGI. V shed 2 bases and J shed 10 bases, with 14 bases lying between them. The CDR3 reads CASSYAQAVGQYF. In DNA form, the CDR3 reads TGTGCCAGCAGTTACGCCCAGGCGGTGGGCCAGTACTTC.

DNA for the CDR3: TGTGCCAGCAGTTTATTAGGGCCGGGACAGCCTAACAATCAGCCCCAGCATTTT. Amino acid sequence: CASSLLGPGQPNNQPQHF. The chain couples TRBV28 to TRBJ1-5; 7 nucleotides agree with TRBD1. CDR1 is MDHEN, CDR2 SYDVKM, per germline. V lost 1 base to trimming and J lost 3 bases; unmatched junction nucleotides: 12. The CDR3 is 18 amino acids.

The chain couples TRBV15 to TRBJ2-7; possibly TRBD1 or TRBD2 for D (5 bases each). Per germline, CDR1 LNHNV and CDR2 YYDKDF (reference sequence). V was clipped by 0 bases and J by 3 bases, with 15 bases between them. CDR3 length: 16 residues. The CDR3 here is CATSRDFLGTNYEQYF. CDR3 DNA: TGTGCCACCAGCAGAGATTTTTTAGGGACCAACTACGAGCAGTACTTC.

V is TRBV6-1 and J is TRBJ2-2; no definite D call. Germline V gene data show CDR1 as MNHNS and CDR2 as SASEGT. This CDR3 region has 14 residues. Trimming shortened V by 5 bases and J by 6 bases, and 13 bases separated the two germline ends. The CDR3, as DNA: TGTGCCAGCAGTATCTCCTGGCGCCCCGGGGAGCTGTTTTTT. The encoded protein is CASSISWRPGELFF.

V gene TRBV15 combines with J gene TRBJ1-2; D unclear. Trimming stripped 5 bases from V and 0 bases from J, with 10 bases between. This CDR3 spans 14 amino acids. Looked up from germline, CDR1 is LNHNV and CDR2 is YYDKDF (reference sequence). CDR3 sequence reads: CATSHGPANYGYTF. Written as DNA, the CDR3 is TGTGCCACCAGCCATGGACCTGCTAACTATGGCTACACCTTC.

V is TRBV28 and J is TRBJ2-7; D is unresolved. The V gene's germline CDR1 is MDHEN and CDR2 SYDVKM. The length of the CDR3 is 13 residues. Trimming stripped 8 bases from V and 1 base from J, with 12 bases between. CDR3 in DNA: TGTGCCAGCCAACGTATGAAGTCCTACGAGCAGTACTTC. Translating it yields CASQRMKSYEQYF.

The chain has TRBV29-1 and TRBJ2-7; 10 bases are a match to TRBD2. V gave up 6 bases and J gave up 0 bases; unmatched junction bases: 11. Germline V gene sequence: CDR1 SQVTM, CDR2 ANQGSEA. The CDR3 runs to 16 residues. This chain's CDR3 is CSVWASGSSISYEQYF. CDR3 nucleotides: TGCAGCGTCTGGGCTAGCGGGAGTTCCATCTCCTACGAGCAGTACTTC.

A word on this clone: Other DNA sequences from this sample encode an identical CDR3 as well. CDR3 coding DNA: TGCGCCAGCAGCTCTCAAGGGGCGGGCACTGAAGCTTTCTTT. It encodes CASSSQGAGTEAFF. The V and J genes are TRBV5-1 and TRBJ1-1; D might be TRBD1 (5 bases). CDR3 length: 14 residues. Trimming left V 3 bases short and J 4 bases short, with 13 bases between. CDR1 and CDR2 from the germline V gene are SGHRS and YFSETQ.

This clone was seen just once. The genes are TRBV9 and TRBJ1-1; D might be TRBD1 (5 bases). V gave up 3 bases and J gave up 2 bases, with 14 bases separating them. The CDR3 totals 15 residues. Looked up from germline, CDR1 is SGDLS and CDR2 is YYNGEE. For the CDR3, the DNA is TGTGCCAGCAGCGCCCAGGGCGCGAGAAACACTGAAGCTTTCTTT. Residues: CASSAQGARNTEAFF.

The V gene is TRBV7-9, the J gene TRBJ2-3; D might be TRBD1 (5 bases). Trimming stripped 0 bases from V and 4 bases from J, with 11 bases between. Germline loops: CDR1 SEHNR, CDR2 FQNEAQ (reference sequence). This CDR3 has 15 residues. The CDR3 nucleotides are TGTGCCAGCAGCTTAGCTGGCAGGGTGTCAGATACGCAGTATTTT. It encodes CASSLAGRVSDTQYF.